This entry concerns a single T cell receptor (beta chain). Its specificity is not known. The junction departs from the called germline gene at one end, perhaps through a read error. This CDR3 comprises 15 residues. CDR1 is WSHSY, CDR2 SAAADI, per germline. Amplified regions were TCR beta CDR3 sequences from RNA transcripts. The HTBI set primed first-round TCR CDR3 RT-PCR. MiXCR, run by TCRdb on the multiplex PCR reads, gives a single entry per CDR3 protein. In the table there are 500,000 to 650,000 distinct CDR3 sequences, 40% to 50% of which are singletons. Patients were excluded for uncontrolled infection, other autoimmune disease, pregnancy or lactation. The diagnoses drew upon clinical symptoms, serum thyroxine and TRAb, thyroid ultrasound and orbital computed tomography. The record originates from a study of T cells in Graves' hyperthyroidism and ophthalmopathy. Study results and caveats: Ophthalmopathy cases were set apart from stable hyperthyroidism by a 13 V-J model. Ophthalmopathy, which appeared later, was predicted by the model a median roughly 6.6 months before onset.

This sequence was found in an adult woman with Graves' disease, either hyperthyroidism or ophthalmopathy (not recorded which). This chain joins TRBV10-2 and TRBJ1-6; 8 nucleotides align to TRBD1. The sequencing input was peripheral blood or thyroid tissue (not recorded which). This CDR3 reads CASSEQGGVRSPLHF. CDR3 bases: TGTGCCAGCAGTGAACAGGGGGGGGTGCGCTCACCCCTCCACTTT.